This T cell receptor beta chain is from a study of CD8+CD57+ T cells in acquired aplastic anemia. Genomic DNA acted as the template from which TCR beta VDJ combination and CDR3 sequence profiling were carried out. MiXCR, applied by TCRdb to the reads, yields one record per CDR3 protein. This sample carries 180,000 or so distinct CDR3 sequences, around half of them seen once, and the ten largest clones take around 2.9%. V shed 4 bases and J shed 8 bases, with 11 bases lying between them. The CDR3 extends over 13 amino acids. CDR1 and CDR2 (germline): SEHNR, FQNEAQ (reference sequence). This clonotype was seen at least ten times.

The sample consisted of sorted CD4+, CD8+, or CD8+CD57+ T cells (not recorded which) from PBMCs. This chain joins TRBV7-9 and TRBJ1-4, with D possibly being TRBD1 (5 bases). The clonotype was recovered from a human donor in good health. The CDR3 DNA reads TGTGCCAGCAGCTCGATTACAGGCGAAAAACTGTTTTTT. This sequence encodes CASSSITGEKLFF. Supplemented by reference TRBV7-9 and TRBJ1-4, the full variable domain reads DTGVSQNPRHKITKRGQNVTFRCDPISEHNRLYWYRQTLGQGPEFLTYFQNEAQLEKSRLLSDRFSAERPKGSFSTLEIQRTEQGDSAMYLCASSSITGEKLFFGSGTQLSVL.